The 15 T cell receptor beta chains below come from one sample, sequenced in a study of shared clonotypes between healthy human individuals. The repertoire was sequenced with immunoSEQ multiplex PCR; TCRdb's copy has only in-frame clones and lacks some. This table has more than 2 million clones, over 85% appearing once. The naive CD8 subset, CD45RO-negative cells positively selected for CCR7, excluded terminally differentiated effector memory CD45RA+ cells. Sequencing was carried out using naive CD8+ T cells from PBMCs. All receptors come from a young man in good health. Some clones in this sample may be carry-over from other donors' samples.

The chain is built from TRBV4-3 and TRBJ1-2, with TRBD1 as a possible D gene (5 bases). The CDR3 consists of 18 residues. The V gene lost 4 bases and the J gene lost 0 bases, with 21 bases spanning the gap. The germline V gene has CDR1 LGHNA and CDR2 YSLEER. CDR3 sequence (DNA): TGCGCCAGCAGCCCCGGGGCAGGGTTTTTGATAGCTAACTATGGCTACACCTTC. Protein: CASSPGAGFLIANYGYTF.

The chain recombines TRBV4-1 with TRBJ1-1, with D unclear. The CDR3 is 15 residues long. V dropped 0 bases and J dropped 0 bases, with 8 bases sitting between them. Per the germline V gene, CDR1 is MGHRA and CDR2 is YSYEKL. The CDR3 nucleotides read TGCGCCAGCAGCCAAGAGAAGGCCATGAACACTGAAGCTTTCTTT. This encodes CASSQEKAMNTEAFF.

The chain uses TRBV27 and TRBJ2-7, with unresolved D. With 5 bases removed from V and 5 bases from J, the gap between germline ends came to 22 bases. Germline V gene sequence: CDR1 MNHEY, CDR2 SMNVEV (reference sequence). CDR3 size: 16 residues. The CDR3 loop reads CASSIRPLLGIDEQYF. For the CDR3, the DNA is TGTGCCAGCAGTATCCGACCCCTCCTGGGGATAGACGAGCAGTACTTC.

The V gene is TRBV27, the J gene TRBJ1-2; 8 positions agree with TRBD1. Per the germline V gene, CDR1 is MNHEY and CDR2 is SMNVEV (reference sequence). V lost 5 bases and J lost 4; bases outside the gene matches: 9. The length of the CDR3 is 15 residues. The CDR3: CASSDGTGAPYGYTF. The CDR3 DNA reads as TGTGCCAGCAGTGATGGGACAGGAGCCCCCTATGGCTACACCTTC.

The chain has TRBV20-1 and TRBJ1-1; no definite D call. The germline V gene encodes CDR1 DFQATT and CDR2 SNEGSKA (reference sequence). The CDR3 is 11 amino acids. Deletions cut 0 bases from V and 4 bases from J, with 3 bases between. The CDR3 DNA follows: TGCAGTGCTAGAGATGGCACTGAAGCTTTCTTT. Its protein is CSARDGTEAFF.

J is TRBJ1-2 and V is TRBV7-9; D is undetermined. CDR1 and CDR2 from the germline V gene are SEHNR and FQNEAQ (reference sequence). Between the trimmed V and J ends, which lost 4 bases and 6 bases, there was a span of 18 bases. The CDR3 runs 15 residues. CDR3 DNA sequence: TGTGCCAGCAGCTCGCCATTGATTTCGGTCGATGGCTACACCTTC. This codes for CASSSPLISVDGYTF.

The rearrangement uses TRBV10-3 and TRBJ1-2, with 8 bases fitting TRBD1. The V segment lost 0 bases and the J segment 2 bases; nucleotides outside the gene matches: 11. CDR1 and CDR2 from the germline V gene are ENHRY and SYGVKD. The CDR3 is made up of 18 amino acids. CDR3 sequence reads: CAISESTRTGRSNYGYTF. For the CDR3, the DNA is TGTGCCATCAGTGAGTCGACTCGGACAGGGAGGTCGAACTATGGCTACACCTTC.

The genes are TRBV4-1 and TRBJ2-3, with D perhaps matching TRBD1 or TRBD2 (5 bases each). Trimming removed 3 bases at V and 0 bases at J, with 10 bases between. Germline V lookup: CDR1 MGHRA, CDR2 YSYEKL. The CDR3 contains 15 residues. CDR3 protein: CASSQSRDSTDTQYF. The CDR3 nucleotides are TGCGCCAGCAGCCAGTCCCGGGACAGCACAGATACGCAGTATTTT.

The V and J genes are TRBV6-5 and TRBJ2-7; D is possibly TRBD1 (6 bases). The germline V and J ends were trimmed by 2 bases and 3 bases, with 11 bases remaining between them. This CDR3 is 14 amino acids long. Looked up from germline, CDR1 is MNHEY and CDR2 is SVGAGI. This CDR3 reads CASSYQPDSYEQYF. In DNA form, the CDR3 reads TGTGCCAGCAGTTACCAGCCGGACAGCTACGAGCAGTACTTC.

The V call is TRBV7-4, the J call TRBJ2-7; possible D gene TRBD2, 6 bases. The V and J ends lost 1 base and 12 bases respectively, with 13 bases between them. Germline V gene data show CDR1 as SGHVT and CDR2 as SQSDAQ. This CDR3 comprises 12 residues. CDR3 DNA: TGTGCCAGCAGCTTAGATTGCGGGACGCGGTACTTC. Amino acids: CASSLDCGTRYF.

This clone was counted once. This chain connects TRBV5-1 to TRBJ1-2; unclear D gene. Trimming took off 0 bases at V and 4 bases at J, with 10 bases between the two ends. The CDR3 totals 14 residues. In germline, CDR1 is SGHRS, CDR2 YFSETQ. The CDR3 loop is CASSLVGGPYGYTF. CDR3 DNA: TGCGCCAGCAGCTTGGTAGGCGGCCCCTATGGCTACACCTTC.

The V gene is TRBV29-1, the J gene TRBJ2-1; 14 bases map to TRBD2. The V segment lost 7 bases and the J segment 8 bases; nucleotides outside the gene matches: 7. The CDR3 sequence is 14 residues long. The germline V gene encodes CDR1 SQVTM and CDR2 ANQGSEA. The CDR3 DNA follows: TGCAGCGCCTCGGGACTAGCGGGAGTGCATGAGCAGTTCTTC. The encoded protein is CSASGLAGVHEQFF.

This chain uses TRBV28 with TRBJ2-3; TRBD1 agrees at 8 bases. CDR1 and CDR2 (germline): MDHEN, SYDVKM. This CDR3 contains 15 residues. J lost 3 bases, V lost 6 bases, and 8 bases had no gene match. CDR3 protein: CASRATGGITDTQYF. DNA of the CDR3: TGTGCCAGCAGGGCTACAGGGGGTATAACAGATACGCAGTATTTT.

The chain is built from TRBV9 and TRBJ1-2, with D maybe TRBD1 (5 bases). Trimming cost V 0 bases and J 4 bases, with 10 bases left between them. CDR3 size: 14 residues. The germline CDR1 and CDR2 sequences are SGDLS and YYNGEE. CDR3 protein: CASSVAGGTYGYTF. In nucleotides, the CDR3 is TGTGCCAGCAGCGTAGCCGGGGGGACCTATGGCTACACCTTC.

The table lists this clone with a count of one. The chain joins TRBV28 to TRBJ2-6, with a possible D match to TRBD1 (6 bases). Germline CDR1 reads MDHEN; CDR2 reads SYDVKM. This CDR3 is built from 16 residues. V shed 5 bases and J shed 4 bases, with 15 bases lying between them. The CDR3 reads CASSLYRVQGANVLTF. Here the CDR3 DNA reads TGTGCCAGCAGTCTCTACAGGGTGCAAGGGGCCAACGTCCTGACTTTC.